The sequence of this TCR beta chain was determined in a study of response to subunit inactivated influenza vaccine. Study results and caveats: Every seasonal influenza vaccination brings in few new T cells, the authors suggested.

TCRdb re-derived calls from the RT-PCR reads in MiXCR, one entry per CDR3 protein. This sample yields 750,000 to 850,000 distinct CDR3 sequences, of which less than 20% are seen a single time; approximately 11% belongs to the top ten. For this clonotype: What it recognizes is unknown.

This CDR3 is built from 15 residues. Trimming took off 0 bases at V and 4 bases at J, with 9 bases between the two ends. CDR1 is LNHNV, CDR2 YYDKDF, per germline (reference sequence). The source is a man aged 45 to 65 who received an inactivated influenza vaccine. The chain links TRBV15 to TRBJ2-2; unclear D gene. The input for sequencing was PBMCs from blood, taken roughly 5 days after vaccination. CDR3 in DNA: TGTGCCACCAGCAGAGATCTGGTAATCACCGGGGAGCTGTTTTTT. Its translation is CATSRDLVITGELFF.